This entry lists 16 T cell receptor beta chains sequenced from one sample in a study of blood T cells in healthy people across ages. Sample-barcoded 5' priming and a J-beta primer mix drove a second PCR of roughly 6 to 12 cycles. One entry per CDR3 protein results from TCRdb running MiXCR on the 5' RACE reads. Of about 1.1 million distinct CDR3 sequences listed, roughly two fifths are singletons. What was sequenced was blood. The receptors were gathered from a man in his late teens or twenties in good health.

The CDR3 spells CASSLSVNRGWGTEAFF. CDR3 nucleotides: TGCGCCAGCAGCTTGTCGGTGAACAGGGGATGGGGCACTGAAGCTTTCTTT. The chain uses TRBV5-1 and TRBJ1-1, with TRBD1 matching over 7 bases. Germline V gene data show CDR1 as SGHRS and CDR2 as YFSETQ. J gave up 4 bases and V 1 base, and 13 bases lay outside the gene matches. This CDR3 comprises 17 residues.

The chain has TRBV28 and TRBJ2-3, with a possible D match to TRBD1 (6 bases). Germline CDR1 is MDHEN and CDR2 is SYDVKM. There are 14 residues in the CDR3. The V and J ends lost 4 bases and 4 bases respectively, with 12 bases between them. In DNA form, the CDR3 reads TGTGCCAGCAGTTATCAGGGGTCGGCAGATACGCAGTATTTT. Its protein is CASSYQGSADTQYF.

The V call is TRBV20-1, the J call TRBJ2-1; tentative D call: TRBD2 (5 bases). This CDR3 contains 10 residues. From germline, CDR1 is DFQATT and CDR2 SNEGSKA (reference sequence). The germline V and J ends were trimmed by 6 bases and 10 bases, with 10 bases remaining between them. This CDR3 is CSAGSGEQFF. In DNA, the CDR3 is TGCAGTGCAGGCAGCGGAGAGCAGTTCTTC.

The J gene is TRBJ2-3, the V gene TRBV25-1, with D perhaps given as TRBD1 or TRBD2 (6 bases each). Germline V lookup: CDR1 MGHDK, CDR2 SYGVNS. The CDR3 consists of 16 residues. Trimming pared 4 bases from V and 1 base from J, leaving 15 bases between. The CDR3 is CASSGRDTQGTDTQYF. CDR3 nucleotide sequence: TGTGCCAGCAGTGGGAGGGACACACAGGGCACAGATACGCAGTATTTT.

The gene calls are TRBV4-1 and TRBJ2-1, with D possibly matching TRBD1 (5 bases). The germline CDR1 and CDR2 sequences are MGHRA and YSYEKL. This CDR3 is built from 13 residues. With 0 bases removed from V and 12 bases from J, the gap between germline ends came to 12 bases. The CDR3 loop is CASSQEVRGRQFF. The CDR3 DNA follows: TGCGCCAGCAGCCAAGAGGTTAGGGGTCGGCAGTTCTTC.

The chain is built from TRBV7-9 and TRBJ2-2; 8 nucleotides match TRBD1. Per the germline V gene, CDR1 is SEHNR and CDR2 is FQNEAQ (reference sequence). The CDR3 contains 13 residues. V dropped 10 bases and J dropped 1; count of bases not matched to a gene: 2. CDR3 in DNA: TGTGCCAACGGACAGGGGAACACCGGGGAGCTGTTTTTT. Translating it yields CANGQGNTGELFF.

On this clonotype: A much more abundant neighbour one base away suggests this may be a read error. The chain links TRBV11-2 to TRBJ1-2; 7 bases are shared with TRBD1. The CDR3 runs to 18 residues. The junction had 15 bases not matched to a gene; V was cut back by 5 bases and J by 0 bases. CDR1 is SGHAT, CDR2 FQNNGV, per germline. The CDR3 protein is CASSEKTGFVLSNYGYTF. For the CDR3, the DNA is TGTGCCAGCAGCGAAAAGACAGGGTTTGTCCTTTCTAACTATGGCTACACCTTC.

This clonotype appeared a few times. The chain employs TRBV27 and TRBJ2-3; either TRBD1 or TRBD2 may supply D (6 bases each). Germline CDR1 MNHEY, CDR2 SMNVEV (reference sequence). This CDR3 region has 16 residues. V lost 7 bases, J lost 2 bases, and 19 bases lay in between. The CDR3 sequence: CASTPWWGAHTDTQYF. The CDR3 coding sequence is TGTGCCAGCACCCCCTGGTGGGGGGCCCACACAGATACGCAGTATTTT.

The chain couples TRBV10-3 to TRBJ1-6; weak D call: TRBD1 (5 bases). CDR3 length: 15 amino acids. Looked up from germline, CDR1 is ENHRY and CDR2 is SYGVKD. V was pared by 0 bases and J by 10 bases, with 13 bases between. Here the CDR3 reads CAISESNRIDSPLHF. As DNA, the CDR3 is TGTGCCATCAGTGAGTCGAACAGGATAGACTCACCCCTCCACTTT.

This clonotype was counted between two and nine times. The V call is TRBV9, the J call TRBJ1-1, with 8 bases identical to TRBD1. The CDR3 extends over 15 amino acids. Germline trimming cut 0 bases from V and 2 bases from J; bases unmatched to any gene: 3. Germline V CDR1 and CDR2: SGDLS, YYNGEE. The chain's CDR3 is CASSVVGTGNTEAFF. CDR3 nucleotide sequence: TGTGCCAGCAGCGTAGTAGGGACAGGTAACACTGAAGCTTTCTTT.

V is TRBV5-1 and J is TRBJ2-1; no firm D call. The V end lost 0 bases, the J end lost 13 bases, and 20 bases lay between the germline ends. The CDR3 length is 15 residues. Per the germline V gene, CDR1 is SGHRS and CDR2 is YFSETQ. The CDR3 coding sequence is TGCGCCAGCAGCTTGGCCGCCTCGATAGTGAATCCTCAGTTCTTC. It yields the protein CASSLAASIVNPQFF.

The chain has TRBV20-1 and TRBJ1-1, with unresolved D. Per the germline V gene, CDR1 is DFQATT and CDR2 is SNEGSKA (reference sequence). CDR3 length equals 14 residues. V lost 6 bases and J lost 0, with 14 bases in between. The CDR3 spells CSAGKSLMNTEAFF. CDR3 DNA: TGCAGTGCGGGGAAGAGTTTAATGAACACTGAAGCTTTCTTT.

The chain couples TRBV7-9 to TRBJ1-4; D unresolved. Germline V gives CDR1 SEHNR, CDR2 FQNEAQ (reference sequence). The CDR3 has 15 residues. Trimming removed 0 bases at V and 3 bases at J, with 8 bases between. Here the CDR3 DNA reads TGTGCCAGCAGCTTAGCCGGGGAAGCTAATGAAAAACTGTTTTTT. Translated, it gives CASSLAGEANEKLFF.

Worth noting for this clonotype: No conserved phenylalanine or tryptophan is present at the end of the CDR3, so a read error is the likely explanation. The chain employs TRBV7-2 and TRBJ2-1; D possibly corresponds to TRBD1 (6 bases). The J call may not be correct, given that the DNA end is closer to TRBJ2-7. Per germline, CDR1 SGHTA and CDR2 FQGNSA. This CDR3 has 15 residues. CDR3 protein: CASSLQGSSYNEQYL. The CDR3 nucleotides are TGTGCCAGCAGCTTACAGGGGAGTTCCTACAATGAGCAGTACTTA.

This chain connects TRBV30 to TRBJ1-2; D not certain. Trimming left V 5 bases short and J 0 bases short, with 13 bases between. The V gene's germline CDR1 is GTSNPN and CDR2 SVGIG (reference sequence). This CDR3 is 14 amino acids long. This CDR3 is CAWSRASSNYGYTF. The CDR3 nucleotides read TGTGCCTGGTCGAGGGCCTCTTCTAACTATGGCTACACCTTC.

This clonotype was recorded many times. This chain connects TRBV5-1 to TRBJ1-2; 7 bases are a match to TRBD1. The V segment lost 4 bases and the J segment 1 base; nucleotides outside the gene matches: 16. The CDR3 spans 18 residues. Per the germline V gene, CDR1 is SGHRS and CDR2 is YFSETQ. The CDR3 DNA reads TGCGCCAGCAGCCCTGCGTGGGACAGACTAACCCGTAACTATGGCTACACCTTC. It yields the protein CASSPAWDRLTRNYGYTF.